Below, 27 T cell receptor beta chains from the same sample are listed, as sequenced in a study of cytomegalovirus exposure and HLA in healthy donors. The PCR contained 60 Vbeta and 13 Jbeta primers. Libraries were prepared by immunoSEQ multiplex PCR; TCRdb keeps only in-frame clonotypes and omits some of them. The sample records 150,000 to 200,000 clones, 70% to 80% being singletons. The sample comprised PBMCs. These receptor sequences come from a male donor in good health and CMV-seropositive.

V and J are TRBV4-1 and TRBJ1-1, with 7 bases identical to TRBD1. This CDR3 region has 15 residues. V was clipped by 1 base and J by 2 bases; unmatched bases: 4. Germline assignment: CDR1 MGHRA and CDR2 YSYEKL. CDR3 in DNA: TGCGCCAGCAGCCAAGGGACAGGACTTAACACTGAAGCTTTCTTT. It yields the protein CASSQGTGLNTEAFF.

This clone was detected once. The CDR3 nucleotides are TGTGCCAGTAAGGCAGGGGGTACAGATACGCAGTATTTT. Protein product: CASKAGGTDTQYF. J is TRBJ2-3 and V is TRBV7-8; TRBD1 agrees at 7 bases. In germline, CDR1 is SGHVS, CDR2 FQNEAQ. This CDR3 spans 13 amino acids. J gave up 3 bases and V 9 bases, and 6 bases lay outside the gene matches.

The chain combines TRBV6-5 with TRBJ2-2; perhaps TRBD2 as D (5 bases). Trimming pared 3 bases from V and 2 bases from J, leaving 10 bases between. This CDR3 has 15 residues. Germline CDR1 MNHEY, CDR2 SVGAGI. The CDR3 region is CASSYGLSNTGELFF. The DNA of the CDR3 is TGTGCCAGCAGTTATGGACTGAGTAACACCGGGGAGCTGTTTTTT.

The rearrangement uses TRBV4-3 and TRBJ2-1; TRBD2 aligns across 9 bases. CDR3 length equals 16 residues. Germline V gene data show CDR1 as LGHNA and CDR2 as YSLEER. V was clipped by 0 bases and J by 0 bases; unmatched bases: 0. The CDR3 spells CASSQDSGSSYNEQFF. DNA of the CDR3: TGCGCCAGCAGCCAAGATAGCGGGAGCTCCTACAATGAGCAGTTCTTC.

The CDR3 sequence: CASSLGFSGGANEQFF. CDR3 DNA: TGTGCCAGCAGCTTAGGATTCAGCGGGGGGGCCAATGAGCAGTTCTTC. This rearrangement joins TRBV7-9 to TRBJ2-1, with 10 bases aligning to TRBD2. This CDR3 is built from 16 residues. The J segment lost 6 bases and the V segment lost 1 base, leaving 6 bases of the junction unmatched. CDR1 is SEHNR and CDR2 is FQNEAQ in the germline V gene (reference sequence).

V and J are TRBV5-6 and TRBJ2-7, with D perhaps TRBD2 (5 bases). Germline CDR1 SGHDT, CDR2 YYEEEE. The V gene lost 5 bases and the J gene lost 3 bases, with 9 bases spanning the gap. This CDR3 contains 12 residues. CDR3 sequence: CASRLGGYEQYF. DNA of the CDR3: TGTGCCAGCAGACTAGGAGGCTACGAGCAGTACTTC.

The chain has TRBV23-1 and TRBJ2-7, with 7 bases identical to TRBD1. TRBV23-1 is recorded as an ORF, its role being uncertain. The CDR3 length is 11 residues. The V and J ends lost 4 bases and 8 bases, in that order; junction bases with no gene match: 2. The CDR3 is CASSPQGKQYF. Written as DNA, the CDR3 is TGCGCCAGCAGTCCACAGGGGAAGCAGTACTTC.

CDR3 sequence (DNA): TGTGCCAGCAGCCCCGGGGTCTTTCAGCCCCAGCATTTT. Its translation is CASSPGVFQPQHF. The rearrangement links TRBV7-9 to TRBJ1-5, with D hard to call. The CDR3 is 13 amino acids. CDR1 SEHNR and CDR2 FQNEAQ come from the germline V gene (reference sequence). V lost 5 bases and J lost 6, with 11 bases in between.

The gene calls are TRBV4-3 and TRBJ1-2; D might be TRBD1 (6 bases). Trimming cost V 4 bases and J 2 bases, with 11 bases left between them. CDR1 and CDR2 from the germline V gene are LGHNA and YSLEER. The CDR3 extends over 14 amino acids. The CDR3 here is CASSRGQQNYGYTF. In DNA form, the CDR3 reads TGCGCCAGCAGCCGAGGACAGCAAAACTATGGCTACACCTTC.

The chain has TRBV5-4 and TRBJ2-3, with D perhaps TRBD2 (6 bases). The CDR3 contains 13 residues. Germline assignment: CDR1 SGHNT and CDR2 YYREEE (reference sequence). V lost 4 bases, J lost 3 bases, and 9 bases lay in between. CDR3 region: CASSRDSTDTQYF. The CDR3 nucleotides read TGTGCCAGCAGCCGGGACTCGACAGATACGCAGTATTTT.

The chain links TRBV5-1 to TRBJ2-1; D not certain. The CDR3 spans 15 residues. Germline lookup yields CDR1 SGHRS and CDR2 YFSETQ. V was trimmed by 0 bases and J by 4 bases, leaving 11 bases between them. The CDR3 region is CASSLAGLKYNEQFF. In DNA form, the CDR3 reads TGCGCCAGCAGCTTGGCTGGGCTGAAGTACAATGAGCAGTTCTTC.

This chain connects TRBV7-9 to TRBJ1-2, with D uncertain. CDR3 length: 15 amino acids. Germline CDR1 and CDR2: SEHNR and FQNEAQ (reference sequence). Trimming shortened V by 1 base and J by 4 bases, and 13 bases separated the two germline ends. For the CDR3, the DNA is TGTGCCAGCAGCTTAGGTGCAGGCGTCGGCTATGGCTACACCTTC. This sequence encodes CASSLGAGVGYGYTF.

This chain uses TRBV4-1 with TRBJ2-7, with a weak D call TRBD2 (6 bases). The V and J ends lost 0 bases and 5 bases respectively, with 17 bases between them. Germline CDR1 and CDR2: MGHRA and YSYEKL. The CDR3 spans 16 residues. The CDR3 DNA sequence: TGCGCCAGCAGCCAAGATAGGGCGGGACGTCGCAACGAGCAGTACTTC. It is translated as CASSQDRAGRRNEQYF.

This clone was observed a single time. This chain uses TRBV25-1 with TRBJ1-1, with D tentatively TRBD1 (6 bases). Trimming took 10 bases from V and 7 from J, leaving 13 bases between them. Germline assignment: CDR1 MGHDK and CDR2 SYGVNS. This CDR3 comprises 11 residues. In DNA form, the CDR3 reads TGTGCCACCACCTCGGGACATGAAGCTTTCTTT. It specifies CATTSGHEAFF. Looking up the rest from reference TRBV25-1 and TRBJ1-1 gives the full variable domain: EADIYQTPRYLVIGTGKKITLECSQTMGHDKMYWYQQDPGMELHLIHYSYGVNSTEKGDLSSESTVSRIRTEHFPLTLESARPSHTSQYLCATTSGHEAFFGQGTRLTVV.

The rearrangement joins TRBV11-3 to TRBJ2-7; weak D call: TRBD2 (6 bases). Germline CDR1 SGHNT, CDR2 YENEEA. V lost 5 bases, J lost 7 bases, and 21 bases lay in between. The CDR3 contains 15 residues. The CDR3 bases are TGTGCCAGCAGCATGTCCCTAGCGTCGGCGGGGGAGCAGTACTTC. The encoded protein is CASSMSLASAGEQYF.

The CDR3 DNA reads as TGTGCCACAAGGAGCGGGTCGGGGAACTATGGCTACACCTTC. Its translation is CATRSGSGNYGYTF. The chain combines TRBV19 with TRBJ1-2; no clear D. V was clipped by 10 bases and J by 2 bases, with 17 bases between them. The CDR3 spans 14 residues. Germline V lookup: CDR1 LNHDA, CDR2 SQIVND (reference sequence).

The genes are TRBV9 and TRBJ2-1, with D possibly matching TRBD2 (5 bases). Germline V gene sequence: CDR1 SGDLS, CDR2 YYNGEE. This CDR3 is 15 amino acids long. Trimming pared 3 bases from V and 9 bases from J, leaving 19 bases between. CDR3 coding DNA: TGTGCCAGCAGCGCTGAAGCGGAGCGCTACGGTGAGCAGTTCTTC. This encodes CASSAEAERYGEQFF.

The gene calls are TRBV7-3 and TRBJ1-1; D may be TRBD1 (5 bases). Trimming pared 4 bases from V and 3 bases from J, leaving 9 bases between. Germline V lookup: CDR1 SGHTA, CDR2 FQGTGA. The CDR3 sequence is 13 residues long. CDR3 bases: TGTGCCAGCAGCTCCGAGACAGACACTGAAGCTTTCTTT. This gives the protein CASSSETDTEAFF.

The chain has TRBV19 and TRBJ2-6; D perhaps matches TRBD1 (5 bases). CDR1 and CDR2 (germline): LNHDA, SQIVND (reference sequence). This CDR3 is built from 14 residues. V was cut by 6 bases and J by 2 bases, with 8 bases left in between. CDR3 sequence reads: CASSLGAGANVLTF. CDR3 DNA: TGTGCCAGTAGCCTAGGGGCTGGGGCCAACGTCCTGACTTTC.

This clone is a singleton in its sample. V is TRBV10-3 and J is TRBJ1-1, with D unresolved. In germline, CDR1 is ENHRY, CDR2 SYGVKD. The length of the CDR3 is 13 residues. V was cut by 3 bases and J by 5 bases, with 10 bases left in between. The CDR3, as DNA: TGTGCCATCAGTGAAAGCGGTAAGACTGAAGCTTTCTTT. It is translated as CAISESGKTEAFF.

CDR3 sequence reads: CASSELTGGGQPQHF. In DNA, the CDR3 is TGTGCCAGCAGTGAATTAACAGGGGGCGGGCAGCCCCAGCATTTT. The chain has TRBV6-1 and TRBJ1-5; 9 bases line up with TRBD1. The junction had 6 bases not matched to a gene; V was cut back by 2 bases and J by 7 bases. The CDR3 length is 15 residues. The germline gives CDR1 MNHNS, CDR2 SASEGT.

This clone was seen only a few times. The chain recombines TRBV6-1 with TRBJ2-5, with a possible D match to TRBD2 (6 bases). From germline, CDR1 is MNHNS and CDR2 SASEGT. Trimming took 6 bases from V and 3 from J, leaving 14 bases between them. This CDR3 is 14 amino acids long. CDR3 protein: CASRGRTGEETQYF. The CDR3 coding sequence is TGTGCCAGCAGGGGCAGGACGGGGGAAGAGACCCAGTACTTC.

The chain employs TRBV7-9 and TRBJ1-2, with 7 bases that match TRBD1. This CDR3 region has 14 residues. The germline CDR1 and CDR2 sequences are SEHNR and FQNEAQ (reference sequence). The V segment lost 5 bases and the J segment 0 bases; nucleotides outside the gene matches: 3. CDR3 sequence (DNA): TGTGCCAGCAGCCGACAGGGACCTAACTATGGCTACACCTTC. Translated: CASSRQGPNYGYTF.

The V gene is TRBV28, the J gene TRBJ1-1; D is unresolved. The CDR3 is made up of 15 amino acids. Germline values: CDR1 MDHEN, CDR2 SYDVKM. Trimming stripped 3 bases from V and 1 base from J, with 12 bases between. CDR3 nucleotide sequence: TGTGCCAGCAGTTTGAGTACCCATCAGAACACTGAAGCTTTCTTT. Protein product: CASSLSTHQNTEAFF.

The rearrangement uses TRBV7-2 and TRBJ1-2; tentative D call: TRBD1 (5 bases). The V end lost 1 base, the J end lost 4 bases, and 10 bases lay between the germline ends. The CDR3 has 14 residues. Looked up from germline, CDR1 is SGHTA and CDR2 is FQGNSA. The CDR3 coding sequence is TGTGCCAGCAGCTTAGGGGGGGGGTCCTATGGCTACACCTTC. This sequence encodes CASSLGGGSYGYTF.

The chain links TRBV9 to TRBJ2-7; D is undetermined. CDR1 is SGDLS, CDR2 YYNGEE, per germline. V was clipped by 2 bases and J by 4 bases, with 10 bases between them. CDR3 length equals 13 residues. CDR3 in amino acids: CASSVTPGYEQYF. In nucleotides, the CDR3 is TGTGCCAGCAGCGTTACCCCCGGTTACGAGCAGTACTTC.

This clone was observed a few times. The chain has TRBV28 and TRBJ1-2; possibly TRBD1 for D (5 bases). CDR1 MDHEN and CDR2 SYDVKM come from the germline V gene. Trimming took off 4 bases at V and 8 bases at J, with 14 bases between the two ends. This CDR3 region has 13 residues. The CDR3 spells CASSSDISRGYTF. CDR3 nucleotide sequence: TGTGCCAGCAGTTCGGACATCTCAAGAGGCTACACCTTC.